This T cell receptor (beta chain) emerged from a study of PD-L1 blockade in urothelial cancer. The CDR3 contains 12 residues. Looked up from germline, CDR1 is MDHEN and CDR2 is SYDVKM. Trimming removed 5 bases at V and 3 bases at J, with 6 bases between. Sequencing was performed with immunoSEQ multiplex PCR; in TCRdb, only in-frame clones are kept and a portion is missing. This table has more than 90,000 clones, around 87% appearing once. Time point specified: pretreatment peripheral blood. Sequences were derived from PBMCs, sampled around atezolizumab (anti-PD-L1) treatment. This sequence joins TRBV28 and TRBJ2-3; D is unclear. The receptor was derived from a man in his sixties with urothelial cancer. In DNA form, the CDR3 reads TGTGCCAGCAGTCCGAGGACAGATACGCAGTATTTT. Translated, it gives CASSPRTDTQYF.